Listed below are T cell receptor beta chains from one sample, sequenced in a study of early T cells in non-severe SARS-CoV-2 infection. TCRdb reprocessed the 5' RACE reads with MiXCR, giving one entry per CDR3 protein. This sample has 25,000 to 35,000 distinct CDR3 sequences, with around 5.2% found just once. What was sequenced was whole blood. All receptors come from an adult who was a healthcare worker with PCR-confirmed SARS-CoV-2 infection or an uninfected control (not recorded which). Both conserved end residues are part of each CDR3. Fields, in order: J gene, V gene, CDR3 protein.

J: TRBJ1-4
V: TRBV11-2
CDR3: CASSSQQDWSEKLFF

J: TRBJ2-4
V: TRBV12-3/TRBV12-4
CDR3: CASSLRGTKNIQYF

J: TRBJ2-3
V: TRBV5-1
CDR3: CASSPTDGSTDTQYF

J: TRBJ2-1
V: TRBV19
CDR3: CASSMTSGVYNEQFF

J: TRBJ2-5
V: TRBV13
CDR3: CASSLEPRGEVQYF

J: TRBJ2-7
V: TRBV14
CDR3: CASSQEPRGRATELYEQYF

J: TRBJ2-5
V: TRBV6-6
CDR3: CASSYEGLAEQETQYF

J: TRBJ2-1
V: TRBV5-1
CDR3: CASSFVVGLAENEQFF

J: TRBJ1-1
V: TRBV7-3
CDR3: CASSLFSVGTNTEAFF

J: TRBJ1-6
V: TRBV10-3
CDR3: CAISEWVPMNNSPLHF

J: TRBJ2-5
V: TRBV7-2
CDR3: CASSLVPLLTEGAQYF

J: TRBJ2-3
V: TRBV6-5
CDR3: CASMARISTDTQYF

J: TRBJ2-1
V: TRBV6-6
CDR3: CASRGLAGGSSSYNEQFF

J: TRBJ2-1
V: TRBV12-3/TRBV12-4
CDR3: CASSLALGGATYNEQFF

J: TRBJ2-7
V: TRBV20-1
CDR3: CSATRSTGGVWYEQYF